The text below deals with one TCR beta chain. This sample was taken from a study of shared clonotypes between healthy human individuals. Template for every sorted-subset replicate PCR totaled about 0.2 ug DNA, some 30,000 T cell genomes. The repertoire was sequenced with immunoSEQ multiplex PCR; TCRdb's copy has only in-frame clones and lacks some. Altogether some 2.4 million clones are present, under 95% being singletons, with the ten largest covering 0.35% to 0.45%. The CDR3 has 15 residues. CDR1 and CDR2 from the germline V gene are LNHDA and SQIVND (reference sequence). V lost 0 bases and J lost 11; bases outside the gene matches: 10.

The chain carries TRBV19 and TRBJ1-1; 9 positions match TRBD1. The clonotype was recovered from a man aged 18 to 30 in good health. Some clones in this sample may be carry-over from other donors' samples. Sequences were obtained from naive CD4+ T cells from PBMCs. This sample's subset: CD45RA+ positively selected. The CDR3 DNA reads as TGTGCCAGTAGTATAGATGGTTTTGGGACAGGGTCCGCTTTCTTT. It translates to CASSIDGFGTGSAFF.